One and the same sample provided the 28 T cell receptor beta chains below, sequenced in a study of PD-1 blockade in mismatch repair-deficient tumors. This table comes from immunoSEQ multiplex PCR, and its TCRdb copy is limited to in-frame clones, with some not included. The sample has about 120,000 clones, roughly 90% seen once; the top ten hold about 12%. Sequenced here: peripheral blood, sampled approximately 72 weeks after starting pembrolizumab. The receptor source for this set is an adult with mismatch repair-deficient cancer.

The V call is TRBV28, the J call TRBJ2-7; D possibly corresponds to TRBD2 (6 bases). Trimming cost V 5 bases and J 3 bases, with 23 bases left between them. The V gene's germline CDR1 is MDHEN and CDR2 SYDVKM. The CDR3 runs 17 residues. CDR3 DNA: TGTGCCAGCAGTCCCCCTCCTAGCGTCGGAACGAACTACGAGCAGTACTTC. It specifies CASSPPPSVGTNYEQYF.

The rearrangement uses TRBV19 and TRBJ2-7, with D possibly TRBD1 on 6 matching bases. The length of the CDR3 is 13 residues. In germline, CDR1 is LNHDA, CDR2 SQIVND (reference sequence). Trimming removed 5 bases at V and 4 bases at J, with 12 bases between. CDR3 nucleotides: TGTGCCAGTAGTGCCGGACAGTTTTACGAGCAGTACTTC. It translates to CASSAGQFYEQYF. The whole variable domain, filled in from reference TRBV19 and TRBJ2-7, reads DGGITQSPKYLFRKEGQNVTLSCEQNLNHDAMYWYRQDPGQGLRLIYYSQIVNDFQKGDIAEGYSVSREKKESFPLTVTSAQKNPTAFYLCASSAGQFYEQYFGPGTRLTVT.

This clone has only one observation. The CDR3 protein is CASRDREPYEQYF. CDR3 nucleotides: TGCGCCAGCAGGGACAGGGAGCCCTACGAGCAGTACTTC. The chain uses TRBV10-2 and TRBJ2-7; 8 bases fit TRBD1. With V trimmed by 6 bases and J by 2 bases, 3 bases remained unmatched. Germline V lookup: CDR1 WSHSY, CDR2 SAAADI. The CDR3 has 13 residues.

The chain employs TRBV2 and TRBJ2-1; tentatively, D is TRBD1 or TRBD2 (5 bases each). The CDR3 has 14 amino acids. V gave up 6 bases and J gave up 0 bases, with 9 bases separating them. The germline CDR1 and CDR2 sequences are SNHLY and FYNNEI. The CDR3 DNA follows: TGTGCCAGCAGCGGGACCGACTCCTACAATGAGCAGTTCTTC. Translated, it gives CASSGTDSYNEQFF. The full variable domain, with the rest looked up from reference TRBV2 and TRBJ2-1, is EPEVTQTPSHQVTQMGQEVILRCVPISNHLYFYWYRQILGQKVEFLVSFYNNEISEKSEIFDDQFSVERPDGSNFTLKIRSTKLEDSAMYFCASSGTDSYNEQFFGPGTRLTVL.

The chain recombines TRBV6-5 with TRBJ2-2; D not certain. V lost 5 bases, J lost 5 bases, and 15 bases lay in between. This CDR3 is 15 amino acids long. The V gene's germline CDR1 is MNHEY and CDR2 SVGAGI. The CDR3 bases are TGTGCCAGCAGTCAGGTTGTGAGTGGAACCGGGGAGCTGTTTTTT. It codes for CASSQVVSGTGELFF.

The V call is TRBV5-4, the J call TRBJ1-5; D uncertain. Germline V CDR1 and CDR2: SGHNT, YYREEE (reference sequence). The CDR3 covers 14 residues. Trimming took off 2 bases at V and 4 bases at J, with 10 bases between the two ends. The CDR3: CASSLGPLNQPQHF. For the CDR3, the DNA is TGTGCCAGCAGCTTAGGACCTCTAAATCAGCCCCAGCATTTT.

This clone was counted a few times. V usage is TRBV4-2 and J usage is TRBJ2-7, with TRBD2 as a possible D gene (7 bases). Germline lookup yields CDR1 LGHNA and CDR2 YNFKEQ. This CDR3 contains 15 residues. V was pared by 0 bases and J by 4 bases, with 13 bases between. The CDR3 here is CASSQESQGLYEQYF. The CDR3 bases are TGTGCCAGCAGCCAAGAGTCACAGGGACTATACGAGCAGTACTTC.

The chain recombines TRBV27 with TRBJ2-2; TRBD2 aligns across 12 bases. Germline V gene sequence: CDR1 MNHEY, CDR2 SMNVEV (reference sequence). Trimming cost V 5 bases and J 1 base; bases outside gene matches: 8. The CDR3 loop spans 18 amino acids. In DNA form, the CDR3 reads TGTGCCAGCAGTCTACCTCCGGGACTAGCGGGGAACACCGGGGAGCTGTTTTTT. Translated: CASSLPPGLAGNTGELFF.

The CDR3 loop is CASSLTSGREYNEQFF. CDR3 nucleotides: TGTGCCAGCAGCTTGACGAGCGGGAGGGAATACAATGAGCAGTTCTTC. The gene calls are TRBV7-3 and TRBJ2-1, with 10 bases matching TRBD2. This CDR3 region has 16 residues. V lost 3 bases to trimming and J lost 4 bases; unmatched junction nucleotides: 6. CDR1 and CDR2 (germline): SGHTA, FQGTGA.

V gene TRBV19 combines with J gene TRBJ2-1; 8 nucleotides line up with TRBD1. This CDR3 region has 13 residues. Losses at the gene ends were 8 bases for V and 7 bases for J; bases not matched to a gene: 7. Germline CDR1 LNHDA, CDR2 SQIVND (reference sequence). Here the CDR3 DNA reads TGTGCCAGTGTGGACAGGGCTTGGAATGAGCAGTTCTTC. Translating gives CASVDRAWNEQFF.

J is TRBJ2-1 and V is TRBV9; 14 positions agree with TRBD2. Per the germline V gene, CDR1 is SGDLS and CDR2 is YYNGEE. The length of the CDR3 is 18 residues. The V segment lost 3 bases and the J segment 2 bases; nucleotides outside the gene matches: 7. CDR3 in amino acids: CASSDGTSGRVTYNEQFF. The CDR3 DNA follows: TGTGCCAGCAGCGACGGGACTAGCGGGAGAGTTACCTACAATGAGCAGTTCTTC.

The chain employs TRBV11-2 and TRBJ1-5, with a weak D call TRBD1 (5 bases). With 2 bases removed from V and 0 bases from J, the gap between germline ends came to 11 bases. This CDR3 spans 16 amino acids. Germline values: CDR1 SGHAT, CDR2 FQNNGV. Written as DNA, the CDR3 is TGTGCCAGCAGCTTACGCACGGGGGATAGCAATCAGCCCCAGCATTTT. This gives the protein CASSLRTGDSNQPQHF.

This rearrangement joins TRBV4-3 to TRBJ2-3; 7 bases match TRBD2. Looked up from germline, CDR1 is LGHNA and CDR2 is YSLEER. This CDR3 is built from 16 residues. Unmatched junction bases numbered 6, after V lost 1 base and J lost 2 bases. This CDR3 is CASSQVGRASTDTQYF. The DNA for the CDR3 is TGCGCCAGCAGCCAAGTAGGGAGGGCCTCCACAGATACGCAGTATTTT.

This rearrangement joins TRBV6-6 to TRBJ1-2, with 7 bases aligning to TRBD1. V lost 6 bases to trimming and J lost 6 bases; unmatched junction nucleotides: 4. Germline CDR1 is MNHNY and CDR2 is SVGAGI (reference sequence). The CDR3 consists of 12 residues. DNA of the CDR3: TGTGCCAGCAGCCGACAGGGCGATGGCTACACCTTC. Its protein product is CASSRQGDGYTF.

V usage is TRBV5-1 and J usage is TRBJ1-2, with D unresolved. The CDR3 loop spans 13 amino acids. In germline, CDR1 is SGHRS, CDR2 YFSETQ. V lost 0 bases and J lost 4, with 7 bases in between. The CDR3 DNA is TGCGCCAGCAGCTTGGCTGGTTTCTATGGCTACACCTTC. Translated, it gives CASSLAGFYGYTF.

V usage is TRBV21-1 and J usage is TRBJ2-1; TRBD1, the table's D call, was not compared with the DNA. TRBV21-1 constitutes a pseudogene. The length of the CDR3 is 15 residues. The CDR3 sequence: CASKTGGATHNEQFF. In DNA form, the CDR3 reads TGTGCCAGCAAGACAGGGGGCGCAACTCACAATGAGCAGTTCTTC.

This chain uses TRBV27 with TRBJ2-3; the match to TRBD1 covers 7 bases. The CDR3 runs 15 residues. After removal of 6 bases from V and 0 bases from J, the junction contained 6 bases not matched to a gene. Germline loops: CDR1 MNHEY, CDR2 SMNVEV (reference sequence). The CDR3 DNA is TGTGCCAGCAGCCGGACAGGACCTAGCACAGATACGCAGTATTTT. Protein sequence: CASSRTGPSTDTQYF.

V usage is TRBV6-6 and J usage is TRBJ2-1; 15 bases fit TRBD2. This CDR3 contains 14 residues. V shed 8 bases and J 7 bases; nucleotides not matched to a gene: 3. CDR1 MNHNY and CDR2 SVGAGI come from the germline V gene (reference sequence). In DNA form, the CDR3 reads TGTGCCAGCTGGACTAGCGGGAGGGGAAATGAGCAGTTCTTC. Translation: CASWTSGRGNEQFF.

The rearrangement uses TRBV29-1 and TRBJ2-3; tentatively, D is TRBD1 (6 bases). V was cut by 4 bases and J by 5 bases, with 16 bases left in between. CDR1 is SQVTM, CDR2 ANQGSEA, per germline. The CDR3 spans 14 residues. The DNA for the CDR3 is TGCAGCGTTGTGGGGGCTGGAGAGGTAGATACGCAGTATTTT. This gives the protein CSVVGAGEVDTQYF.

This clone was observed once. The chain has TRBV25-1 and TRBJ1-1; weak D call: TRBD1 (5 bases). Trimming removed 3 bases at V and 1 base at J, with 12 bases between. The CDR3 loop spans 15 amino acids. Germline CDR1 MGHDK, CDR2 SYGVNS. This CDR3 is CASSDEAGSNTEAFF. The CDR3, as DNA: TGTGCCAGCAGTGACGAGGCAGGGTCGAACACTGAAGCTTTCTTT.

This chain links TRBV19 with TRBJ1-5; weak D call: TRBD1 (5 bases). CDR1 and CDR2 from the germline V gene are LNHDA and SQIVND (reference sequence). Trimming cost V 8 bases and J 0 bases, with 14 bases left between them. There are 15 residues in the CDR3. Here the CDR3 reads CASAWTYDSNQPQHF. The CDR3 DNA sequence: TGTGCCAGTGCCTGGACATATGATAGCAATCAGCCCCAGCATTTT. The entire variable domain, with the rest obtained from reference TRBV19 and TRBJ1-5, is as follows: DGGITQSPKYLFRKEGQNVTLSCEQNLNHDAMYWYRQDPGQGLRLIYYSQIVNDFQKGDIAEGYSVSREKKESFPLTVTSAQKNPTAFYLCASAWTYDSNQPQHFGDGTRLSIL.

The CDR3 here is CASSTSTGINTEAFF. The CDR3, as DNA: TGTGCCAGTAGTACCTCGACAGGCATAAACACTGAAGCTTTCTTT. The rearrangement links TRBV19 to TRBJ1-1, with TRBD1 as a possible D gene (6 bases). CDR1 is LNHDA and CDR2 is SQIVND in the germline V gene (reference sequence). V lost 4 bases and J lost 2, with 14 bases in between. The CDR3 is 15 residues long.

The chain employs TRBV11-2 and TRBJ2-1; D remains ambiguous. The length of the CDR3 is 15 residues. V lost 0 bases and J 6 bases, leaving 12 bases between the germline ends. The V gene's germline CDR1 is SGHAT and CDR2 FQNNGV. The CDR3 protein is CASSLDRLSLNEQFF. CDR3 in DNA: TGTGCCAGCAGCTTAGATCGTTTGTCGCTCAATGAGCAGTTCTTC. Based on the CDR3 plus reference TRBV11-2 and TRBJ2-1, the full variable domain is EAGVAQSPRYKIIEKRQSVAFWCNPISGHATLYWYQQILGQGPKLLIQFQNNGVVDDSQLPKDRFSAERLKGVDSTLKIQPAKLEDSAVYLCASSLDRLSLNEQFFGPGTRLTVL.

The rearrangement links TRBV11-2 to TRBJ2-7, with D possibly being TRBD1 (5 bases). The germline V gene has CDR1 SGHAT and CDR2 FQNNGV. The length of the CDR3 is 14 residues. Trimming pared 5 bases from V and 3 bases from J, leaving 14 bases between. The CDR3 region is CASSPPVRVYEQYF. The CDR3 coding sequence is TGTGCCAGCAGCCCCCCGGTCAGGGTCTACGAGCAGTACTTC. The full variable domain, rest sourced from reference TRBV11-2 and TRBJ2-7, is EAGVAQSPRYKIIEKRQSVAFWCNPISGHATLYWYQQILGQGPKLLIQFQNNGVVDDSQLPKDRFSAERLKGVDSTLKIQPAKLEDSAVYLCASSPPVRVYEQYFGPGTRLTVT.

The gene calls are TRBV10-1 and TRBJ2-1; the D gene is possibly TRBD2 (5 bases). Trimming shortened V by 4 bases and J by 7 bases, and 11 bases separated the two germline ends. This CDR3 has 13 residues. Germline CDR1 and CDR2: WNHNN and SYGVQD (reference sequence). CDR3 DNA: TGCGCCAGCAGTGCCTCGGACTCAAATGAGCAGTTCTTC. It yields the protein CASSASDSNEQFF.

This chain connects TRBV2 to TRBJ1-2; D uncertain. CDR1 and CDR2 from the germline V gene are SNHLY and FYNNEI. The CDR3 is 15 residues long. V was shortened by 6 bases and J by 7 bases, with 21 bases between the two germline ends. In DNA form, the CDR3 reads TGTGCCAGCAGCTCCGGACGGCCTTCCACTTTTGGCTACACCTTC. It encodes CASSSGRPSTFGYTF.

The CDR3 loop reads CASSSTGTGWNEQFF. In DNA form, the CDR3 reads TGTGCCAGCAGCTCTACCGGGACAGGGTGGAATGAGCAGTTCTTC. The chain uses TRBV7-9 and TRBJ2-1, with TRBD1 matching over 9 bases. The CDR3 contains 15 residues. The V and J ends lost 4 bases and 7 bases, in that order; junction bases with no gene match: 8. Germline CDR1 is SEHNR and CDR2 is FQNEAQ (reference sequence). Looking up the rest from reference TRBV7-9 and TRBJ2-1 gives the full variable domain: DTGVSQNPRHKITKRGQNVTFRCDPISEHNRLYWYRQTLGQGPEFLTYFQNEAQLEKSRLLSDRFSAERPKGSFSTLEIQRTEQGDSAMYLCASSSTGTGWNEQFFGPGTRLTVL.

The chain couples TRBV7-9 to TRBJ2-1; 8 nucleotides line up with TRBD2. V shed 5 bases and J 0 bases; nucleotides not matched to a gene: 9. Per the germline V gene, CDR1 is SEHNR and CDR2 is FQNEAQ (reference sequence). The CDR3 length is 17 residues. The DNA of the CDR3 is TGTGCCAGCAGCGCGGCGGGAGGACCACACTCCTACAATGAGCAGTTCTTC. Protein sequence: CASSAAGGPHSYNEQFF.